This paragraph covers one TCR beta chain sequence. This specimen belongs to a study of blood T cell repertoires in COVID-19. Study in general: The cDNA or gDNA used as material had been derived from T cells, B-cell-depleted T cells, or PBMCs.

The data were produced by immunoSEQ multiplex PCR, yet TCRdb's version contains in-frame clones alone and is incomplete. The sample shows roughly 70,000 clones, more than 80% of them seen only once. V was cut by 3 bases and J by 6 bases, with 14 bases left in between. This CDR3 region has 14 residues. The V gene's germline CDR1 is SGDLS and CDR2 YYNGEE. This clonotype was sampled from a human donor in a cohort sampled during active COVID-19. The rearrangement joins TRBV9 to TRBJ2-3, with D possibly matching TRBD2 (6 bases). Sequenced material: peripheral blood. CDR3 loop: CASSAGLSGDTQYF. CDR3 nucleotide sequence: TGTGCCAGCAGCGCAGGGCTTAGCGGTGATACGCAGTATTTT.